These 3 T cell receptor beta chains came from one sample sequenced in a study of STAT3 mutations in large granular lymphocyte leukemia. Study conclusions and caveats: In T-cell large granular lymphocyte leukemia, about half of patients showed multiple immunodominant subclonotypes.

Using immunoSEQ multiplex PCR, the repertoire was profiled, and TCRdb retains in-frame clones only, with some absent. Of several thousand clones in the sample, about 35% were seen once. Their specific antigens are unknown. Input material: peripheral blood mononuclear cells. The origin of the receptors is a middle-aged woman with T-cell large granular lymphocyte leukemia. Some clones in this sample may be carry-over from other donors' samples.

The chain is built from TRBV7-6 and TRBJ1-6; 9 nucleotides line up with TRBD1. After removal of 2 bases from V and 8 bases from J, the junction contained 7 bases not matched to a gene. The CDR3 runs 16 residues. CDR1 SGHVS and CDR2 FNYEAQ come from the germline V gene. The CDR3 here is CASSLSRDRVYSPLHF. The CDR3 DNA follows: TGTGCCAGCAGCTTATCCCGGGACAGGGTTTATTCACCCCTCCACTTT.

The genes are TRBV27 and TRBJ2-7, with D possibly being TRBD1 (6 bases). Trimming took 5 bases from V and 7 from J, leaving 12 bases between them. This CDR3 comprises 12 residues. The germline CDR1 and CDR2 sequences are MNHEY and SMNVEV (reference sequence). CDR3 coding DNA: TGTGCCAGCAGTGTCAACCAGGGGGAGCAGTACTTC. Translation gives CASSVNQGEQYF.

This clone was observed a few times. This CDR3 is CSVEGGQNTDTQYF. The CDR3 bases are TGCAGCGTTGAGGGAGGGCAGAACACAGATACGCAGTATTTT. The chain links TRBV29-1 to TRBJ2-3, with 7 bases aligning to TRBD2. CDR3 length: 14 residues. Germline V gives CDR1 SQVTM, CDR2 ANQGSEA. Trimming cost V 3 bases and J 2 bases; bases outside gene matches: 5.